The present T cell receptor (beta chain) was sequenced within a study of response to subunit inactivated influenza vaccine. Overall study results and limits: Authors suggested each seasonal flu vaccination may recruit only limited numbers of new T cells.

TCRdb ran MiXCR on the RT-PCR reads and lists one entry per CDR3 protein. The sample consists of under 800,000 distinct CDR3 sequences, about 15% of them appearing once. The germline V and J ends were trimmed by 1 base and 2 bases, with 12 bases remaining between them. This CDR3 has 15 amino acids. The germline CDR1 and CDR2 sequences are SGHRS and YFSETQ. Regarding this clonotype: Its antigen is not known.

This TCR was sampled from a man aged 50-59 years who received an inactivated influenza vaccine. The chain uses TRBV5-1 and TRBJ1-1; TRBD1 might be the D (6 bases). The sample was PBMCs from blood, taken about 14 days before vaccination. CDR3 region: CASSLRGGKNTEAFF. The CDR3 nucleotides read TGCGCCAGCAGCTTGCGTGGGGGCAAAAACACTGAAGCTTTCTTT.